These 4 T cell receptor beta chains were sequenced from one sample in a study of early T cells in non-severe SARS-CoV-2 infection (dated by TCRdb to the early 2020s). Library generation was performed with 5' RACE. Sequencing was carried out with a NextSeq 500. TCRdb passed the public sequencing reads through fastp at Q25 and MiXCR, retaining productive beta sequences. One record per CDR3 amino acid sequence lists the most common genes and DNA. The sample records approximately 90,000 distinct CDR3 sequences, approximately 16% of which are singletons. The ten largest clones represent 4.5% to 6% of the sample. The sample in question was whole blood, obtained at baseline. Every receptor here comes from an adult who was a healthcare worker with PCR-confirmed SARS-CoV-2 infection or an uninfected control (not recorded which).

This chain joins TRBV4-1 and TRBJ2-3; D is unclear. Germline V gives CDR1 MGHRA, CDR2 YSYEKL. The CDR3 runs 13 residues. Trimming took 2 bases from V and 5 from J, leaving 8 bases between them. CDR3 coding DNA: TGCGCCAGCAGCCAATCCCCTATAGATACGCAGTATTTT. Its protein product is CASSQSPIDTQYF.

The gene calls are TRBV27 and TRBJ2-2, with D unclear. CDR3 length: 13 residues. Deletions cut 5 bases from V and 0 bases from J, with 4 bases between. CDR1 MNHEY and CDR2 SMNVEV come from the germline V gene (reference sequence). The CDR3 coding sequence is TGTGCCAGCAGTAAAGCGAACACCGGGGAGCTGTTTTTT. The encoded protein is CASSKANTGELFF.

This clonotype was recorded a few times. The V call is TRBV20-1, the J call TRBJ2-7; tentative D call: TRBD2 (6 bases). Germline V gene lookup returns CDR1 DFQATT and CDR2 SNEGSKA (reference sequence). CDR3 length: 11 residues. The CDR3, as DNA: TGCAGAGCGGGCGACGGGAACGAGCAGTACTTC. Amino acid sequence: CRAGDGNEQYF.

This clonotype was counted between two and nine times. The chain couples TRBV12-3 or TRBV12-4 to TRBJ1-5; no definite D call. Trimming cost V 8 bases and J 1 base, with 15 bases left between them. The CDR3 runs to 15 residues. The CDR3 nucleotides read TGTGCCAGCTCCCCGAGCGACGGCAGCAATCAGCCCCAGCATTTT. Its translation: CASSPSDGSNQPQHF.